A single sample is the source of the 23 T cell receptor beta chains below, sequenced in a study of T cell repertoires in cytomegalovirus infection. TCRdb ran MiXCR on the reads and lists one entry per CDR3 protein. This sample has 200,000 to 300,000 distinct CDR3 sequences; 12% to 15% occur once, and the top ten carry around 8.8%. The specimen sequenced was PBMCs. The receptors here all came from a human donor in good health (CMV status not recorded). Some clones in this sample may be carry-over from other donors' samples.

This clonotype was counted many times. The chain uses TRBV6-2 or TRBV6-3 and TRBJ2-7; D unresolved. Germline CDR1 MNHEY, CDR2 SVGEGT. Trimming pared 6 bases from V and 4 bases from J, leaving 19 bases between. The CDR3 is 15 residues long. The CDR3 reads CASSPARPGPYEQYF. CDR3 DNA: TGTGCCAGCAGCCCCGCTCGACCCGGCCCATACGAGCAGTACTTC.

This chain uses TRBV5-4 with TRBJ2-5, with D unclear. CDR1 is SGHNT, CDR2 YYREEE, per germline (reference sequence). Trimming left V 4 bases short and J 5 bases short, with 12 bases between. The CDR3 sequence is 13 residues long. CDR3 in amino acids: CASSRPIVETQYF. DNA for the CDR3: TGTGCCAGCAGCCGGCCAATCGTTGAGACCCAGTACTTC.

This chain links TRBV5-1 with TRBJ2-6, with D unresolved. This CDR3 has 19 residues. Trimming removed 0 bases at V and 0 bases at J, with 16 bases between. CDR1 and CDR2 (germline): SGHRS, YFSETQ. CDR3 DNA: TGCGCCAGCAGCTTGGCCGCGCAATCGATACTCTCTGGGGCCAACGTCCTGACTTTC. Its protein is CASSLAAQSILSGANVLTF. Filled out from reference TRBV5-1 and TRBJ2-6, the complete variable domain reads KAGVTQTPRYLIKTRGQQVTLSCSPISGHRSVSWYQQTPGQGLQFLFEYFSETQRNKGNFPGRFSGRQFSNSRSEMNVSTLELGDSALYLCASSLAAQSILSGANVLTFGAGSRLTVL.

The V gene is TRBV15, the J gene TRBJ2-7, with a weak D call TRBD2 (6 bases). There are 16 residues in the CDR3. Germline V gene lookup returns CDR1 LNHNV and CDR2 YYDKDF (reference sequence). V was clipped by 2 bases and J by 0 bases, with 14 bases between them. The CDR3 is CATSRSPGLSSYEQYF. In DNA form, the CDR3 reads TGTGCCACCAGCAGATCACCGGGACTTTCCTCCTACGAGCAGTACTTC.

The rearrangement joins TRBV14 to TRBJ2-4; D is ambiguous. The CDR3 has 16 amino acids. Germline V gene sequence: CDR1 SGHDN, CDR2 FVKESK. Trimming stripped 5 bases from V and 9 bases from J, with 23 bases between. DNA for the CDR3: TGTGCCAGCAGCGGAACCACCTCCCCCTCAGCGAGCATTCAGTACTTC. It specifies CASSGTTSPSASIQYF.

This chain uses TRBV15 with TRBJ1-3; no clear D. In germline, CDR1 is LNHNV, CDR2 YYDKDF (reference sequence). This CDR3 is 17 amino acids long. V dropped 0 bases and J dropped 1 base, with 13 bases sitting between them. The CDR3 reads CATSRDTQESSGNTIYF. The CDR3 nucleotides read TGTGCCACCAGCAGAGATACCCAGGAGAGTTCTGGAAACACCATATATTTT.

The chain joins TRBV7-9 to TRBJ2-7; unclear D gene. Germline-derived CDR1 and CDR2 are SEHNR and FQNEAQ (reference sequence). The CDR3 contains 12 residues. Trimming cost V 4 bases and J 3 bases, with 7 bases left between them. CDR3 residues: CASSSKSYEQYF. The CDR3 DNA sequence: TGTGCCAGCAGCTCCAAAAGCTACGAGCAGTACTTC.

This clonotype was detected ten times or more. The chain carries TRBV2 and TRBJ2-6; 9 positions agree with TRBD1. Trimming removed 8 bases from V and 0 bases from J; junction bases left unmatched: 5. CDR1 is SNHLY, CDR2 FYNNEI, per germline. The CDR3 runs 16 residues. In DNA form, the CDR3 reads TGTGCCAGCTCCGGGACAGGGCACTCTGGGGCCAACGTCCTGACTTTC. Residues: CASSGTGHSGANVLTF.

This clonotype was counted at least ten times. The rearrangement links TRBV4-3 to TRBJ2-7; possibly TRBD1 or TRBD2 for D (5 bases each). Germline V gene sequence: CDR1 LGHNA, CDR2 YSLEER. The CDR3 is 15 residues long. The V end lost 4 bases, the J end lost 9 bases, and 22 bases lay between the germline ends. The CDR3 sequence is CASSLLGILIRGQYF. CDR3 bases: TGCGCCAGCAGCCTCCTCGGGATCCTGATAAGGGGGCAGTACTTC.

This clonotype was recorded many times. The chain carries TRBV6-2 or TRBV6-3 and TRBJ2-7, with D possibly TRBD2 on 5 matching bases. The CDR3 runs 13 residues. Germline CDR1 and CDR2: MNHEY and SVGEGT. V was cut by 5 bases and J by 0 bases, with 8 bases left in between. CDR3 nucleotides: TGTGCCAGCAGTCCAGCGGCCTCCTACGAGCAGTACTTC. The encoded protein is CASSPAASYEQYF.

This clonotype occurred many times. The chain is built from TRBV7-8 and TRBJ2-1; no definite D call. V was clipped by 10 bases and J by 8 bases, with 18 bases between them. There are 13 residues in the CDR3. Germline CDR1 and CDR2: SGHVS and FQNEAQ. The chain's CDR3 is CATIWGSGDEQFF. The CDR3 DNA sequence: TGTGCCACCATTTGGGGATCTGGGGATGAGCAGTTCTTC.

Ten or more counts support this clonotype. The chain is built from TRBV7-9 and TRBJ1-1; D unclear. Trimming removed 6 bases at V and 5 bases at J, with 13 bases between. Germline-derived CDR1 and CDR2 are SEHNR and FQNEAQ (reference sequence). CDR3 size: 13 residues. The CDR3 coding sequence is TGTGCCAGCAGTCAAGTCGTCAGGACTGAAGCTTTCTTT. Translated: CASSQVVRTEAFF.

There are many counts of this clonotype. The chain has TRBV28 and TRBJ1-1; 9 nucleotides line up with TRBD1. Germline V CDR1 and CDR2: MDHEN, SYDVKM. The ends lost 6 bases at V and 4 bases at J; junction bases unmatched: 9. This CDR3 comprises 15 residues. For the CDR3, the DNA is TGTGCCAGCAGGAGAACAGGGGGCGCGAGCACTGAAGCTTTCTTT. Amino acids: CASRRTGGASTEAFF.

This clonotype was detected only a few times. Sequence at one end of the junction differs from germline and may be a read error. The chain couples TRBV7-7 to TRBJ2-3; 11 bases line up with TRBD2. Looked up from germline, CDR1 is SSHAT and CDR2 is FNYEAQ (reference sequence). This CDR3 has 16 residues. CDR3 DNA sequence: TGTGCTAGCAGCTCCGTTATAGCGGGAGGGCCAGATACGCAGTATTTT. It yields the protein CASSSVIAGGPDTQYF.

This clonotype was seen at least ten times. The chain joins TRBV28 to TRBJ1-4, with D maybe TRBD1 (5 bases). Deletions cut 6 bases from V and 8 bases from J, with 13 bases between. Germline V gives CDR1 MDHEN, CDR2 SYDVKM. The CDR3 loop spans 13 amino acids. For the CDR3, the DNA is TGTGCCAGCAGGCCCGGGGGGAGAGAAAAACTGTTTTTT. Its translation: CASRPGGREKLFF.

This clonotype was counted only a few times. The chain recombines TRBV28 with TRBJ1-1, with D hard to call. Germline assignment: CDR1 MDHEN and CDR2 SYDVKM. V dropped 10 bases and J dropped 3 bases, with 15 bases sitting between them. CDR3 size: 13 residues. CDR3 protein: CAIISPGYTEAFF. As DNA, the CDR3 is TGTGCCATCATCTCCCCAGGTTACACTGAAGCTTTCTTT.

This chain joins TRBV7-9 and TRBJ1-1, with D maybe TRBD1 (5 bases). V was shortened by 8 bases and J by 4 bases, with 8 bases between the two germline ends. This CDR3 comprises 11 residues. CDR1 is SEHNR and CDR2 is FQNEAQ in the germline V gene (reference sequence). As DNA, the CDR3 is TGTGCCAGCGGGGCGGTCACTGAAGCTTTCTTT. Amino acid sequence: CASGAVTEAFF.

This clonotype showed up many times. The V and J genes are TRBV7-2 and TRBJ2-7; 9 bases map to TRBD1. Germline CDR1 is SGHTA and CDR2 is FQGNSA. This CDR3 comprises 16 residues. V lost 2 bases to trimming and J lost 3 bases; unmatched junction nucleotides: 8. CDR3 bases: TGTGCCAGCAGCTTACCGGGACAGGGTAGGAACTACGAGCAGTACTTC. Protein product: CASSLPGQGRNYEQYF.

This clonotype has just a few counts. The V gene is TRBV28, the J gene TRBJ2-6, with 7 bases fitting TRBD1. Germline V CDR1 and CDR2: MDHEN, SYDVKM. This CDR3 has 16 amino acids. CDR3 in DNA: TGTGCTACTTGTGGACAGGTCGTTTGGGGGGCCAACGTCCTGACTTTC. This gives the protein CATCGQVVWGANVLTF.

This clonotype was observed a few times. The rearrangement links TRBV19 to TRBJ2-1; D unresolved. Trimming removed 3 bases from V and 0 bases from J, with 9 bases in between. CDR1 is LNHDA, CDR2 SQIVND, per germline (reference sequence). CDR3 length: 15 amino acids. For the CDR3, the DNA is TGTGCCAGTAGTATTGGTATCAGCTCCTACAATGAGCAGTTCTTC. Residues: CASSIGISSYNEQFF. Drawing the rest from reference TRBV19 and TRBJ2-1, the complete variable domain is DGGITQSPKYLFRKEGQNVTLSCEQNLNHDAMYWYRQDPGQGLRLIYYSQIVNDFQKGDIAEGYSVSREKKESFPLTVTSAQKNPTAFYLCASSIGISSYNEQFFGPGTRLTVL.

The CDR3 sequence is CASQGGANVLTF. Written as DNA, the CDR3 is TGTGCCAGCCAGGGCGGGGCCAACGTCCTGACTTTC. The V and J genes are TRBV25-1 and TRBJ2-6; weak D call: TRBD1 (5 bases). Looked up from germline, CDR1 is MGHDK and CDR2 is SYGVNS. This CDR3 spans 12 amino acids. The V gene lost 8 bases and the J gene lost 4 bases, with 6 bases spanning the gap.

The sample holds a few counts of this clonotype. This rearrangement joins TRBV20-1 to TRBJ1-4; 7 positions match TRBD1. Trimming cost V 4 bases and J 7 bases; bases outside gene matches: 3. Germline CDR1 DFQATT, CDR2 SNEGSKA (reference sequence). The CDR3 loop spans 12 amino acids. This CDR3 reads CSAMQGGEKLFF. For the CDR3, the DNA is TGCAGTGCTATGCAGGGGGGTGAAAAACTGTTTTTT.

This clonotype was detected many times. J is TRBJ2-1 and V is TRBV6-2 or TRBV6-3, with 12 positions matching TRBD2. The CDR3 spans 17 residues. Germline CDR1 MNHEY, CDR2 SVGEGT. With V trimmed by 4 bases and J by 9 bases, 13 bases remained unmatched. The chain's CDR3 is CASSWDVSSGRAVEQFF. CDR3 nucleotide sequence: TGTGCCAGCAGTTGGGACGTCTCTAGCGGGAGGGCCGTTGAGCAGTTCTTC.